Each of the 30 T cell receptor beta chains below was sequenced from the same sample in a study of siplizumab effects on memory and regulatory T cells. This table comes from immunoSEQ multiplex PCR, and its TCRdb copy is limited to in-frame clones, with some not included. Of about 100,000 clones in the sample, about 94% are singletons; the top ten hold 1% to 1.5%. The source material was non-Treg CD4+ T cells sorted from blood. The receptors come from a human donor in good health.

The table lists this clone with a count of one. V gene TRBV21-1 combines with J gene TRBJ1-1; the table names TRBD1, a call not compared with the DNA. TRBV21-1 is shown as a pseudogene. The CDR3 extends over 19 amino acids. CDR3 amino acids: CASSKSLTDIPRNRAEAFF. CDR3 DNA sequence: TGTGCCAGCAGCAAATCGTTGACAGATATCCCCCGAAATAGGGCTGAAGCTTTCTTT.

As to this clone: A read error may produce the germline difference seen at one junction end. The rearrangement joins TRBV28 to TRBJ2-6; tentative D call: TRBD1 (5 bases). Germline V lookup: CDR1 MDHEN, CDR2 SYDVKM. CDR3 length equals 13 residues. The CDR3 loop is CAGRASGANVLTF. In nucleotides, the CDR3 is TGTGCCGGCAGGGCCTCTGGGGCCAACGTCCTGACTTTC.

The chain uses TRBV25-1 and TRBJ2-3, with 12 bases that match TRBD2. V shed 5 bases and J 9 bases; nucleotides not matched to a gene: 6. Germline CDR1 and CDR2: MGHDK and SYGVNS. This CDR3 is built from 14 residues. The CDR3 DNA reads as TGTGCCAGCAGTCTAGCGGGAGGGGCAAAGACGCAGTATTTT. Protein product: CASSLAGGAKTQYF.

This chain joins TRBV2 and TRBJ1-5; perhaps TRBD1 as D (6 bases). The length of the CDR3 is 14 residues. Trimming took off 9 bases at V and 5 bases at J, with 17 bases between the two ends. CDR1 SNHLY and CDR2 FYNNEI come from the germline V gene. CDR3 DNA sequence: TGTGCCAGTACCGGGACAACCAGACATCAGCCCCAGCATTTT. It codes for CASTGTTRHQPQHF.

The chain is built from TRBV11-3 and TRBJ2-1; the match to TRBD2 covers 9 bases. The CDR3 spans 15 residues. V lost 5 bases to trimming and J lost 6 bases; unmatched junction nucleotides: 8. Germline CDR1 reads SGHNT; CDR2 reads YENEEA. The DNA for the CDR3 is TGTGCCAGCAGCGGTCGACTAGCGGCCCTCAATGAGCAGTTCTTC. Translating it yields CASSGRLAALNEQFF.

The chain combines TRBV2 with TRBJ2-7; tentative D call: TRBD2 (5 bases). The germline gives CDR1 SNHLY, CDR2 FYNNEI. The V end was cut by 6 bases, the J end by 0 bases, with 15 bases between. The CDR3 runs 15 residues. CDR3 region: CASRREVALSYEQYF. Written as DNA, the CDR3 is TGTGCCAGCAGACGCGAAGTAGCGCTCTCCTACGAGCAGTACTTC.

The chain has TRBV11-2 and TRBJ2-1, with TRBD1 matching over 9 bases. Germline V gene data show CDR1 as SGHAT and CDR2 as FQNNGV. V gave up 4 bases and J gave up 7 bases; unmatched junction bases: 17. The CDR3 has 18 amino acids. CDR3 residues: CASSSHYRGTGRTNEQFF. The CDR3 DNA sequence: TGTGCCAGCAGCTCCCATTACAGGGGGACAGGGAGGACTAATGAGCAGTTCTTC.

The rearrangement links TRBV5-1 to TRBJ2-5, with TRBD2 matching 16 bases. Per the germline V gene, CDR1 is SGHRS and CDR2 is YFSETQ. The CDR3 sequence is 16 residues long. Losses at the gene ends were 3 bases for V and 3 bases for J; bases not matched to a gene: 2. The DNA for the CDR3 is TGCGCCAGCAGCTGGGGACTAGCGGGAGGGAAAGAGACCCAGTACTTC. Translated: CASSWGLAGGKETQYF.

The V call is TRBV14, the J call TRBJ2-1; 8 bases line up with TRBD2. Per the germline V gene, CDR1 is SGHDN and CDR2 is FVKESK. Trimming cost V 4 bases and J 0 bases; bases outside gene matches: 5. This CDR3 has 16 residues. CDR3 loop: CASSPGLARSYNEQFF. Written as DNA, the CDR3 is TGTGCCAGCAGCCCTGGACTAGCCCGCTCCTACAATGAGCAGTTCTTC.

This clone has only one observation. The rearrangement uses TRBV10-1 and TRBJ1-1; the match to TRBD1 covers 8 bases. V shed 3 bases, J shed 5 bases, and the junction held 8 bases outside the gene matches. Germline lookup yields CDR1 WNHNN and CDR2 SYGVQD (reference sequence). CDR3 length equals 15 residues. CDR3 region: CASSDMQGAGTEAFF. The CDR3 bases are TGCGCCAGCAGTGATATGCAGGGGGCCGGAACTGAAGCTTTCTTT.

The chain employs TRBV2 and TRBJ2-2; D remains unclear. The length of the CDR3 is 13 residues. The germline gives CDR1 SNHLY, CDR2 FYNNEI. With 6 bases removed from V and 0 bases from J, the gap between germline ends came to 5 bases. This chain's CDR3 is CASRDTNTGELFF. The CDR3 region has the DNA TGTGCCAGCAGAGACACGAACACCGGGGAGCTGTTTTTT.

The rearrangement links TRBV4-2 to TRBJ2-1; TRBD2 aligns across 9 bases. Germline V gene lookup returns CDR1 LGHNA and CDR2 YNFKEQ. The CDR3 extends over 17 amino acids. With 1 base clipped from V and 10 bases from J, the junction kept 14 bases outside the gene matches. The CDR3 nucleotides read TGTGCCAGCAGCCAAGTGTTCGCGGGAGGGCCCCGATTGGAGCAGTTCTTC. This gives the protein CASSQVFAGGPRLEQFF.

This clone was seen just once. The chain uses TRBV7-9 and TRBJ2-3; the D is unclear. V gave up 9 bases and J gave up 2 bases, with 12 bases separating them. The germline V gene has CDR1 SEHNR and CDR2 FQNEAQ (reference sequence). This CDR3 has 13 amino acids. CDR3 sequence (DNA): TGTGCCAGTGCCGGGCCGCACACAGATACGCAGTATTTT. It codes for CASAGPHTDTQYF.

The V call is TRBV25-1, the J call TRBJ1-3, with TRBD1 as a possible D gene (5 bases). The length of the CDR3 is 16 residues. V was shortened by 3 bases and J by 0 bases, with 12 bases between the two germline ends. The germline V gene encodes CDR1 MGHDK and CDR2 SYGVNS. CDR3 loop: CASSDIRQISGNTIYF. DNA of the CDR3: TGTGCCAGCAGTGATATAAGACAGATCTCTGGAAACACCATATATTTT. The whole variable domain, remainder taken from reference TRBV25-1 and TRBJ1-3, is EADIYQTPRYLVIGTGKKITLECSQTMGHDKMYWYQQDPGMELHLIHYSYGVNSTEKGDLSSESTVSRIRTEHFPLTLESARPSHTSQYLCASSDIRQISGNTIYFGEGSWLTVV.

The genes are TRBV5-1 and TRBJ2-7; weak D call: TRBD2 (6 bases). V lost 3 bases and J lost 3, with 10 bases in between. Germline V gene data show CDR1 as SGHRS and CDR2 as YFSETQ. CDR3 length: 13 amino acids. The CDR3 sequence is CASSSGGVYEQYF. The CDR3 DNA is TGCGCCAGCAGCTCCGGCGGGGTCTACGAGCAGTACTTC.

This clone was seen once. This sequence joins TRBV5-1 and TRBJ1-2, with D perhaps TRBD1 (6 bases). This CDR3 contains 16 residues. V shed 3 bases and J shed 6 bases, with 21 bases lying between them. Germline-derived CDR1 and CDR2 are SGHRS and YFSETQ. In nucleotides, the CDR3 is TGCGCCAGCAGCTGGGGGCCAGGGAAGGAAGTGGATGGCTACACCTTC. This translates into CASSWGPGKEVDGYTF.

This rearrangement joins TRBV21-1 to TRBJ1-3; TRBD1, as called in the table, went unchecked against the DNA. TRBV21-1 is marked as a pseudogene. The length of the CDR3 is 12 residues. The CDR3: CASSNGGNTIYF. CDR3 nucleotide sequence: TGTGCCAGCAGCAATGGCGGAAACACCATATATTTT.

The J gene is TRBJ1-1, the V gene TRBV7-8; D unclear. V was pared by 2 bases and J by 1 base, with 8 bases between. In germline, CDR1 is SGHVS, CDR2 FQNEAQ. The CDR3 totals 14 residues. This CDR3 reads CASSLSEANTEAFF. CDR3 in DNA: TGTGCCAGCAGCTTAAGTGAGGCGAACACTGAAGCTTTCTTT.

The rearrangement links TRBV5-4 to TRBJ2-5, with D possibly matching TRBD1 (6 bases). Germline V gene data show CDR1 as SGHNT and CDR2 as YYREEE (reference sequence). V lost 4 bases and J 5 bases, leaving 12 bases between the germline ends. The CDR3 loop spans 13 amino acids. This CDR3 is CASSLRGTETQYF. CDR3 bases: TGTGCCAGCAGCCTCAGGGGTACGGAGACCCAGTACTTC.

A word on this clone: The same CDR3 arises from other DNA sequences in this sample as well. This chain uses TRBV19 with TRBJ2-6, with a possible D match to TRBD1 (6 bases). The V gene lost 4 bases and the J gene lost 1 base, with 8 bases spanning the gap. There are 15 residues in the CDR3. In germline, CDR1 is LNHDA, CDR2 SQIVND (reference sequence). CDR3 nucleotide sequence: TGTGCCAGTAGTACTCAGGGGTCTGGGGCCAACGTCCTGACTTTC. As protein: CASSTQGSGANVLTF.

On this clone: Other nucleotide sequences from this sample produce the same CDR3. CDR3 DNA: TGTGCCAGCAGCCCTCGGACTAGCGGTTACAATGAGCAGTTCTTC. It encodes CASSPRTSGYNEQFF. This sequence joins TRBV7-9 and TRBJ2-1; 10 bases align to TRBD2. Germline V CDR1 and CDR2: SEHNR, FQNEAQ (reference sequence). This CDR3 spans 15 amino acids. J was trimmed by 4 bases and V by 5 bases; bases with no gene match: 5.

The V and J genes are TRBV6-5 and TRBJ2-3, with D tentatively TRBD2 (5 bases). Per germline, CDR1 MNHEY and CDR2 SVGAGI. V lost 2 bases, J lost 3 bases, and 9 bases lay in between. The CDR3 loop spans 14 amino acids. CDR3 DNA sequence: TGTGCCAGCAGTTACCTAGCAGAAACAGATACGCAGTATTTT. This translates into CASSYLAETDTQYF.

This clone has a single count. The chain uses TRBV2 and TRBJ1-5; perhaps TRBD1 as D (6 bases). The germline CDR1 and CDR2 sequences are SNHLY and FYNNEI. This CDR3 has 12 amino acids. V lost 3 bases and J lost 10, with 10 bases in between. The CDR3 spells CASSDRGLPQHF. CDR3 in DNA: TGTGCCAGCAGTGACAGGGGACTTCCCCAGCATTTT.

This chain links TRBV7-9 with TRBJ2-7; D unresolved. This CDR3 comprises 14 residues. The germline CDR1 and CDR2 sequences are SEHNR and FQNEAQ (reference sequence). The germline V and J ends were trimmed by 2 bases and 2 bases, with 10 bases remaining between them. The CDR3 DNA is TGTGCCAGCAGCTTATTTGCCGGAGCCTACGAGCAGTACTTC. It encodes CASSLFAGAYEQYF.

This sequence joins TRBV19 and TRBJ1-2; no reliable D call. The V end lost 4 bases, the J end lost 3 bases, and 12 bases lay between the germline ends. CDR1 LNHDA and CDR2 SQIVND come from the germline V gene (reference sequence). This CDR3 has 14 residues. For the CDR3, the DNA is TGTGCCAGTAGTACTGGCGGGGTCGACTATGGCTACACCTTC. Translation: CASSTGGVDYGYTF.

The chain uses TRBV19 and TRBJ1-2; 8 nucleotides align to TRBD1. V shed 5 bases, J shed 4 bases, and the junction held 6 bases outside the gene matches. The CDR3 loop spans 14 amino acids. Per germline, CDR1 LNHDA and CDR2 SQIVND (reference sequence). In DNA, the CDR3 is TGTGCCAGTAGTCAGGACAGGGAGTCCTATGGCTACACCTTC. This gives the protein CASSQDRESYGYTF.

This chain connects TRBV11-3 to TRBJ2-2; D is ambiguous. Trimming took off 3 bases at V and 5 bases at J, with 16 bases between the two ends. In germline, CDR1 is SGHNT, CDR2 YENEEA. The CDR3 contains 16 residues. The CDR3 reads CASSFAGTHNTGELFF. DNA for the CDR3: TGTGCCAGCAGCTTTGCCGGAACACATAATACCGGGGAGCTGTTTTTT.

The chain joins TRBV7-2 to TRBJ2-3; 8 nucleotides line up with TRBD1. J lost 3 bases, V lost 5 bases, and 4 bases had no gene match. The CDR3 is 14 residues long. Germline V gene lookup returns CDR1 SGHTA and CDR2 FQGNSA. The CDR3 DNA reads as TGTGCCAGCAGCCCTCGACAGGGGACAGATACGCAGTATTTT. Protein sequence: CASSPRQGTDTQYF.

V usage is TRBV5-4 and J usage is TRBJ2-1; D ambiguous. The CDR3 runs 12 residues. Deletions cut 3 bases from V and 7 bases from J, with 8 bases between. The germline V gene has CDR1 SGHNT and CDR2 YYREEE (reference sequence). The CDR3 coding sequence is TGTGCCAGCAGCTCTACACGGAATGAGCAGTTCTTC. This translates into CASSSTRNEQFF.

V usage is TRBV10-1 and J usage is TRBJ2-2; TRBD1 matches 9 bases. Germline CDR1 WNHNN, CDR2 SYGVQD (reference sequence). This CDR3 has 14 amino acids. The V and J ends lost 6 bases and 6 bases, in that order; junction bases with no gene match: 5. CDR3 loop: CASRGQGFSGELFF. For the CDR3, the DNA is TGCGCCAGCAGAGGACAGGGGTTTTCCGGGGAGCTGTTTTTT.